The 22 T cell receptor beta chains presented below share a single source sample, sequenced in a study of T cells in Graves' hyperthyroidism and ophthalmopathy. RNA transcripts gave rise to amplified TCR beta CDR3 regions. Carried out on the TCR CDR3, a first-round RT-PCR used the HTBI primer set. Each CDR3 protein is one row after TCRdb ran MiXCR on the multiplex PCR reads. Of approximately 700,000 distinct CDR3 sequences in the sample, about 15% were seen once. The specimen sequenced was blood. The receptors originated from a man between 18 and 29 years old with Graves' hyperthyroidism.

This clonotype was recorded at least ten times. V gene TRBV27 combines with J gene TRBJ2-1; 10 nucleotides line up with TRBD2. This CDR3 has 15 amino acids. Trimming removed 2 bases from V and 5 bases from J; junction bases left unmatched: 3. Germline values: CDR1 MNHEY, CDR2 SMNVEV (reference sequence). The CDR3 nucleotides read TGTGCCAGCAGTTTACTAGCGGGAGTAAACAATGAGCAGTTCTTC. It translates to CASSLLAGVNNEQFF.

At least ten counts were recorded for this clonotype. The CDR3 sequence: CASSLTGTSGSREQFF. CDR3 in DNA: TGTGCCAGCAGCTTAACCGGGACTAGCGGGTCCAGAGAGCAGTTCTTC. V is TRBV7-3 and J is TRBJ2-1; 12 bases are a match to TRBD2. Germline V lookup: CDR1 SGHTA, CDR2 FQGTGA. V lost 0 bases and J lost 10; bases outside the gene matches: 7. This CDR3 region has 16 residues.

At least ten counts were recorded for this clonotype. The chain joins TRBV2 to TRBJ2-7; D remains ambiguous. The CDR3 loop spans 11 amino acids. The germline V gene encodes CDR1 SNHLY and CDR2 FYNNEI. The ends were cut back, 6 bases at V and 6 bases at J, with 9 bases in the middle. This CDR3 reads CASSVLVEQYF. The DNA of the CDR3 is TGTGCCAGCAGCGTACTGGTCGAGCAGTACTTC.

The sample holds a few counts of this clonotype. This sequence joins TRBV6-2 or TRBV6-3 and TRBJ2-7; unclear D gene. The CDR3 consists of 13 residues. Germline CDR1 reads MNHEY; CDR2 reads SVGEGT. The V end was cut by 4 bases, the J end by 4 bases, with 11 bases between. Here the CDR3 reads CASSFLDGYEQYF. In nucleotides, the CDR3 is TGTGCCAGCAGTTTTCTGGACGGATACGAGCAGTACTTC.

The gene calls are TRBV4-1 and TRBJ2-1; the D is unclear. This CDR3 contains 15 residues. Germline V lookup: CDR1 MGHRA, CDR2 YSYEKL. Trimming removed 2 bases at V and 2 bases at J, with 10 bases between. CDR3 bases: TGCGCCAGCAGCCAACGAGTCCTTGCCTACAATGAGCAGTTCTTC. Protein: CASSQRVLAYNEQFF.

The V and J genes are TRBV20-1 and TRBJ1-3; D is uncertain. CDR1 DFQATT and CDR2 SNEGSKA come from the germline V gene (reference sequence). V was pared by 6 bases and J by 0 bases, with 15 bases between. CDR3 length equals 15 residues. In nucleotides, the CDR3 is TGCAGTGCCTATGACGGACGCAGCTCTGGAAACACCATATATTTT. Protein sequence: CSAYDGRSSGNTIYF.

This clonotype has a handful of counts. This chain connects TRBV2 to TRBJ2-5; D might be TRBD2 (5 bases). The length of the CDR3 is 11 residues. Trimming took 7 bases from V and 4 from J, leaving 7 bases between them. Germline CDR1 SNHLY, CDR2 FYNNEI. The CDR3 spells CASKEGETQYF. The CDR3 region has the DNA TGTGCCAGCAAAGAGGGAGAGACCCAGTACTTC.

J is TRBJ2-3 and V is TRBV9; 10 nucleotides match TRBD2. The germline CDR1 and CDR2 sequences are SGDLS and YYNGEE. The CDR3 is made up of 16 amino acids. The V and J ends lost 4 bases and 2 bases, in that order; junction bases with no gene match: 7. CDR3 coding DNA: TGTGCCAGCAGCCAAGGACTAGCGGCATTCACAGATACGCAGTATTTT. Translating it yields CASSQGLAAFTDTQYF.

This clonotype was observed at least ten times. This chain joins TRBV28 and TRBJ2-3, with D tentatively TRBD2 (5 bases). The CDR3 contains 15 residues. Germline-derived CDR1 and CDR2 are MDHEN and SYDVKM. The V end lost 4 bases, the J end lost 2 bases, and 13 bases lay between the germline ends. CDR3 DNA sequence: TGTGCCAGCAGTTCGGGGTTCAGATACACAGATACGCAGTATTTT. Protein: CASSSGFRYTDTQYF.

This clonotype was found once. For the CDR3, the DNA is TGCAGTGCTAGTGTGGGTTCTGGAAACACCATATATTTT. This sequence encodes CSASVGSGNTIYF. This chain joins TRBV20-1 and TRBJ1-3; D not resolved. Trimming shortened V by 3 bases and J by 1 base, and 7 bases separated the two germline ends. This CDR3 has 13 amino acids. Germline V gene sequence: CDR1 DFQATT, CDR2 SNEGSKA (reference sequence).

This clonotype has a handful of counts. The chain links TRBV9 to TRBJ2-5; D possibly corresponds to TRBD1 (6 bases). Germline V gene sequence: CDR1 SGDLS, CDR2 YYNGEE. Deletions cut 0 bases from V and 0 bases from J, with 6 bases between. The CDR3 runs to 14 residues. CDR3 region: CASSVAGDQETQYF. In nucleotides, the CDR3 is TGTGCCAGCAGCGTAGCAGGGGACCAAGAGACCCAGTACTTC.

This clonotype has more than one count but fewer than ten. The V call is TRBV24-1, the J call TRBJ2-1; D is possibly TRBD1 or TRBD2 (6 bases each). CDR3 length equals 15 residues. Germline V gene data show CDR1 as KGHDR and CDR2 as SFDVKD. Trimming cost V 9 bases and J 0 bases, with 14 bases left between them. CDR3 residues: CATQPGGSSYNEQFF. As DNA, the CDR3 is TGTGCCACCCAACCCGGGGGCAGCTCCTACAATGAGCAGTTCTTC.

CDR3 region: CSARDPADSNQPQHF. Here the CDR3 DNA reads TGCAGTGCTAGAGATCCGGCCGACAGCAATCAGCCCCAGCATTTT. The chain links TRBV20-1 to TRBJ1-5; no clear D. The CDR3 contains 15 residues. Trimming pared 0 bases from V and 1 base from J, leaving 10 bases between. Germline-derived CDR1 and CDR2 are DFQATT and SNEGSKA (reference sequence).

V usage is TRBV20-1 and J usage is TRBJ2-1; 8 nucleotides match TRBD2. Germline loops: CDR1 DFQATT, CDR2 SNEGSKA (reference sequence). The V gene end was trimmed by 3 bases and the J gene end by 1 base; junction bases not matched to a gene: 17. The CDR3 is made up of 19 amino acids. CDR3 coding DNA: TGCAGTGCTAGGGGGGCGGGAGGCCGATATCCGTCTTCCTACAATGAGCAGTTCTTC. It translates to CSARGAGGRYPSSYNEQFF.

This clonotype has only a few counts. The gene calls are TRBV10-3 and TRBJ1-2; weak D call: TRBD1 (5 bases). V shed 6 bases and J shed 6 bases, with 14 bases lying between them. The germline V gene has CDR1 ENHRY and CDR2 SYGVKD. This CDR3 has 13 residues. In DNA, the CDR3 is TGTGCCATCAGACAGGAGCCAAGCAATGGCTACACCTTC. This gives the protein CAIRQEPSNGYTF.

This clonotype has at least ten counts. The chain carries TRBV28 and TRBJ2-1; no clear D gene. Deletions cut 3 bases from V and 8 bases from J, with 8 bases between. This CDR3 contains 12 residues. The V gene's germline CDR1 is MDHEN and CDR2 SYDVKM. CDR3 coding DNA: TGTGCCAGCAGTTTTGCTGTGGATGAGCAGTTCTTC. Translated: CASSFAVDEQFF. The complete variable domain, with remaining parts taken from reference TRBV28 and TRBJ2-1, reads DVKVTQSSRYLVKRTGEKVFLECVQDMDHENMFWYRQDPGLGLRLIYFSYDVKMKEKGDIPEGYSVSREKKERFSLILESASTNQTSMYLCASSFAVDEQFFGPGTRLTVL.

In its sample, this clonotype was seen a few times. This chain links TRBV4-1 with TRBJ2-5; D gene ambiguous. V lost 0 bases and J lost 5, with 16 bases in between. The CDR3 extends over 16 amino acids. From germline, CDR1 is MGHRA and CDR2 YSYEKL. CDR3 sequence: CASSQEVSVYSETQYF. The CDR3 nucleotides read TGCGCCAGCAGCCAAGAGGTATCCGTCTACTCGGAGACCCAGTACTTC.

This clonotype was detected ten times or more. The chain carries TRBV27 and TRBJ2-7; possibly TRBD1 or TRBD2 for D (5 bases each). The CDR3 consists of 14 residues. In germline, CDR1 is MNHEY, CDR2 SMNVEV (reference sequence). V was shortened by 3 bases and J by 3 bases, with 12 bases between the two germline ends. As DNA, the CDR3 is TGTGCCAGCAGTTTCACCGGGACGGACTACGAGCAGTACTTC. Translating gives CASSFTGTDYEQYF.

V usage is TRBV4-2 and J usage is TRBJ2-2; 8 nucleotides agree with TRBD2. V dropped 0 bases and J dropped 6; count of bases not matched to a gene: 6. The CDR3 loop spans 16 amino acids. Germline-derived CDR1 and CDR2 are LGHNA and YNFKEQ. CDR3 protein: CASSQETQREPGELFF. CDR3 nucleotide sequence: TGTGCCAGCAGCCAAGAGACGCAGCGGGAGCCCGGGGAGCTGTTTTTT.

In this sample, this clonotype turned up many times. The rearrangement uses TRBV12-3 or TRBV12-4 and TRBJ2-2; D not resolved. The germline V and J ends were trimmed by 6 bases and 9 bases, with 11 bases remaining between them. This CDR3 has 12 residues. For the CDR3, the DNA is TGTGCCAGCAGGATAGGGTGGCGGGAGCTGTTTTTT. As protein: CASRIGWRELFF.

V gene TRBV29-1 combines with J gene TRBJ2-5, with a tentative D call TRBD2 (6 bases). This CDR3 is built from 11 residues. The V end lost 3 bases, the J end lost 10 bases, and 12 bases lay between the germline ends. Germline CDR1 and CDR2: SQVTM and ANQGSEA. DNA of the CDR3: TGCAGCGTTGATAGCGTCGGGAGCCAGTACTTC. Its protein is CSVDSVGSQYF.

To note about this clonotype: A clone one base away is much larger, so this may be a read error. The chain uses TRBV18 and TRBJ1-3; D gene uncertain. The germline gives CDR1 KGHSH, CDR2 LQKENI. The CDR3 runs to 12 residues. The CDR3 nucleotides are TGTGCCAGCTCGACCTCTGGAAACACCATATGTTTT. Amino acid sequence: CASSTSGNTICF.